Detailed here is one T cell receptor beta chain. Its matching antigen is unknown. This entry belongs to a study of cytomegalovirus exposure and HLA in healthy donors. The overall study: The same platform as the approximately 700 first-cohort repertoires was used for the 110 or so validation repertoires, a later analysis reported. Findings and caveats of the study: Three chains linked to CMV were shown in vitro to be specific for CMV antigens.

This table comes from immunoSEQ multiplex PCR, and its TCRdb copy is limited to in-frame clones, with some not included. The sample comprises 150,000 to 200,000 clones, 75% to 95% of which are singletons, and 3% rests with the top ten. The donors were in the 120-subject validation cohort, distinct from the roughly 700-subject first cohort. The origin of this receptor is a woman under 30 in good health and CMV-seropositive. Sequenced input: PBMCs.

This CDR3 is CASSLAGGLSYEQYF. The DNA for the CDR3 is TGTGCCAGCAGTTTAGCGGGGGGCCTATCCTACGAGCAGTACTTC. The chain carries TRBV27 and TRBJ2-7, with TRBD2 matching 8 bases. The CDR3 sequence is 15 residues long. Germline V gene lookup returns CDR1 MNHEY and CDR2 SMNVEV (reference sequence). The junction had 4 bases not matched to a gene; V was cut back by 2 bases and J by 1 base.